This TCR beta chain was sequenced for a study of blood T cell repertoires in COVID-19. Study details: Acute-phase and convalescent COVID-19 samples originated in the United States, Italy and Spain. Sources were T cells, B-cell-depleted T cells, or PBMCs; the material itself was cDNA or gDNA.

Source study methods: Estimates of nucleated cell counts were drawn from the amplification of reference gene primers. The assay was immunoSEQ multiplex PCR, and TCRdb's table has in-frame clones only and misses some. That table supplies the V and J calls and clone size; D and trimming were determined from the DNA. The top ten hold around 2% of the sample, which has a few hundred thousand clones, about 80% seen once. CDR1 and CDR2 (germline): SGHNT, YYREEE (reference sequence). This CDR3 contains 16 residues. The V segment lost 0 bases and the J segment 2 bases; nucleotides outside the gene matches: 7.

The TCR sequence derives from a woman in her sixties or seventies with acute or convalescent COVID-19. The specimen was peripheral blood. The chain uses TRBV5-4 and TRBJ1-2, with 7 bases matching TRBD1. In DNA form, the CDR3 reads TGTGCCAGCAGCTTGGGAGGGACAGTACTCAACTATGGCTACACCTTC. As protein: CASSLGGTVLNYGYTF.